This record concerns one T cell receptor (beta chain) sequence. What it binds is unknown. The data were taken from a study of blood T cells in healthy people across ages. On the study more broadly: There was about one barcoded beta molecule captured by template switching per two T cells.

Donors each provided roughly 11 milliliters of peripheral blood. Overall study findings and caveats: Conclusively comparing naive with antigen-experienced cells was impossible with unsorted PBMCs.

Through a sample-barcoded 5' primer and a J-beta primer mix, a second PCR was run for roughly 7 to 12 cycles. Every sample returned 2.5 million or more CDR3-containing paired-end reads. Via MiXCR, TCRdb re-called the 5' RACE reads, giving one row per CDR3 protein. The sample consists of roughly 680,000 distinct CDR3 sequences, roughly half of them appearing once. The germline V gene encodes CDR1 DFQATT and CDR2 SNEGSKA (reference sequence). The length of the CDR3 is 13 residues. V lost 3 bases and J lost 0, with 6 bases in between. This chain connects TRBV20-1 to TRBJ1-3; D is undetermined. The clonotype was recovered from an elderly woman in good health. The specimen was blood. As DNA, the CDR3 is TGCAGTGCTAGTGAGGTCTCTGGAAACACCATATATTTT. This encodes CSASEVSGNTIYF.